This T cell receptor (beta chain) was recorded in a study of cytomegalovirus exposure and HLA in healthy donors (dated by TCRdb to 2016 to 2017). Regarding the complete study: An earlier analysis of roughly 500 of the donors reported about 250 Gb of sequence data and some 120 million unique TCR beta sequences from some 180 million T cells. Roughly 310 gigabases of sequencing data and roughly 90 million unique TCR sequences were included in an early release covering about 600 HLA-typed donors. Of the roughly 420 genotyped donors, 81% were placed in the genetic ancestry cluster associated with self-reported Caucasian donors. The study aimed to test whether signatures of past pathogen exposure could be identified by cataloging public T cell receptors. The T cell repertoires of about 700 subjects were profiled by immunosequencing and related to cytomegalovirus serostatus. Along with the roughly 710-subject first cohort, a separate validation cohort of approximately 110 different subjects was used. To predict cytomegalovirus infection status, the study combined high-throughput TCR immunosequencing, statistical association of individual TCRs with disease status, and machine learning. In a later analysis, previously published TCR beta repertoires from 550 to 750 donors were re-analyzed and high-resolution HLA genotyping was added so that TCR occurrence patterns could be studied. The later analysis used no new phenotypic data to find candidate immune exposures, relying instead on TCR beta sequences and their occurrence across donors. An earlier analysis of roughly 600 of the donors used high-throughput TCR beta sequencing to judge whether each TCR beta V gene segment behaved as functional or pseudogenic. Alongside the repertoire data, information on donor age, sex, ethnicity and CMV serostatus was compiled. A later genetic analysis took genome-wide SNP genotypes for 398 of the 666 donors and used that subset as a discovery cohort. Every discovery cohort repertoire had been produced on one sequencing platform. Class I and class II HLA loci were covered by the typing at four-digit resolution. The number of donors typed differed by locus, with 629-630 for A, B, C, DRB1 and DQB1, about 500 for DQA1, 600 to 610 for DPA1, and around 430 for DPB1. About five DR-DQ haplotypes were handled as single units for association and clustering, since linkage in the cohort was strong. Among around 400 genotyped donors of the cohort, an average of roughly 230,000 unique TCR beta nucleotide sequences was sequenced per donor, of which about 18% were non-productive.

Findings and caveats that apply to the study as a whole: According to a later genetic analysis, donors in an Asian-associated ancestry cluster had fewer N-insertions in productive TCRs than the approximately 700-donor mean. The 87-base-pair reads could not distinguish some IMGT-functional V segments, including TRBV6-2 and TRBV6-3, so those segments were excluded. Cytomegalovirus status was reported to be diagnosed by the classifier with high specificity and sensitivity in both the original and validation cohorts. Presence/absence analyses assumed roughly uniform sequencing depth across donors, an assumption that may not hold. Immune exposure information for the cohort was limited to CMV serostatus. A group of highly shared sequence variants was considered likely to be a technical artifact of the sequencing pipeline. In a later analysis, most CMV-associated TCR beta chains were found to appear HLA-restricted, with HLA associations seemingly driven largely by CMV exposure. Most TCR sequences were seen in very few donors, while some public TCRs were found in many individuals. A later analysis reported that several top co-occurrence clusters appeared linked to parvovirus B19, influenza, CMV and Epstein-Barr virus. A further reported finding was that TCR beta sequences accurately predicted the HLA-A and HLA-B alleles for most subjects in the first cohort. In a later analysis, HLA-associated TCR beta chains were found to be more clonally expanded and to have lower generation probabilities than equally common non-associated chains. In this cohort, only TCR beta chains were sequenced, and detectable features were limited by the absence of alpha or paired-chain data. Correlated functional status among segregating V segments might be attributable to linkage disequilibrium, but an unknown experimental factor could not be ruled out. Because counts were too low, around 17 rarely observed V segments, including chromosome 9 orphons, were left out of the earlier analysis of approximately 580 of the donors. It was suggested by the authors that the approach could potentially be generalized to other disease states and immunological phenotypes. Because HLA typing was unavailable for some donors at each locus, only the typed subset was used in association tests. Assigning TCR associations to individual alleles was difficult when HLA alleles, especially DR and DQ, strongly co-occurred. Broadly in line with IMGT annotations, most TCR beta V segments showed up in productive rearrangements about 87% or about 30% of the time in an earlier analysis of some 590 of the donors. Three of the identified cytomegalovirus-associated TCR beta chains were confirmed in vitro to be specific for cytomegalovirus antigens. In a later genetic analysis, a missense DCLRE1C variant was associated with V-gene and J-gene trimming of TCR beta chains, and the association was replicated in an independent cohort. The study gave a list of 150 to 200 TCR beta chains associated with cytomegalovirus. A later analysis associated 17,000 or so TCR beta sequences with specific HLA alleles at a false discovery rate of 0.05. In a later analysis, TCR association rates were found to vary across HLA loci, with the most associated TCRs seen for DRB1 alleles and the fewest for HLA-C alleles.

Concerning this clone itself: The antigen this receptor binds is unknown. Base quality data are lacking; no much larger clone is found one base away.

The germline V gene (reference sequence) provides CDR1 SEHNR and CDR2 FQNEAQ. Inclusive of the bounding cysteine and phenylalanine, the CDR3 is 11 residues long. Only the CDR3 region is kept as DNA, spanning 33 bases read in frame from base 1. V sheds 5 bases and J sheds 5 bases, leaving 7 bases between their ends. Libraries came from the immunoSEQ multiplex PCR assay. For the multiplex PCR, a mixture combining 60 forward primers for TCR Vbeta segments and 13 reverse primers for TCR Jbeta segments was used. A multiplex PCR assay on genomic DNA amplified the CDR3 region of rearranged TCR beta genes. Amplified TCR beta libraries were sequenced as 87-base-pair reads on the Illumina HiSeq System. As for the original processing: Across the 600 to 700 repertoires, a later analysis counted 60 million to 90 million unique TCR beta chains, some 11 million of which were shared by at least two donors. To remove PCR and sequencing errors, raw reads were error-corrected and collapsed into unique sequences using a nearest-neighbor algorithm that merged closely related sequences. V, D and J gene segments were assigned by aligning CDR3 sequences to IMGT reference sequences. For a sequence to be retained, a match of at least six nucleotides was required to both a V gene segment and a J gene segment. Rearrangements were called productive when the CDR3 lacked stop codons and stayed in frame with V and J; all others were non-productive. Following IMGT convention, CDR3 was defined as the stretch from the second conserved V-encoded cysteine to the conserved J-encoded phenylalanine. The earlier analysis of 500 to 750 of the donors excluded any sequence lacking an unambiguous match to a single V gene segment. An earlier analysis of a few hundred of the donors classified V segments as functional when productive rearrangements were above 56.7% and as segregating when the standard deviation between donors was above 5%. To diagnose cytomegalovirus status from the catalog of TCR beta chain sequences, a statistical classification framework was built. V and J gene assignment, in a later analysis, came from comparing TCR nucleotide sequences with IMGT/GENE-DB human TR gene sequences. A later analysis assigned CDR3 sequences and most-parsimonious VDJ recombination scenarios with the TCRdist pipeline. In a later analysis, each TCR beta chain was defined by its CDR3 amino acid sequence together with its V-gene family, and reads lacking a unique V-gene family were excluded. A later analysis removed 592 highly shared, low-generation-probability nucleotide sequences to deal with suspected cross-contamination and a sequencing artifact. In a later analysis, a clonal expansion index was calculated for each public chain from normalized within-repertoire ranks of inferred template counts. A later analysis computed generation probabilities with a VDJ recombination model fitted to out-of-frame rearrangements, and checked the results against IGoR. Hypergeometric tests were used in a later analysis to score TCR-TCR, TCR-HLA and TCR-CMV co-occurrence, with a repertoire-size bias correction applied to the TCR pairs. A later analysis estimated false discovery rates by permuting HLA or CMV assignments 20 times. In a later analysis, co-occurring TCRs were grouped with DBSCAN, and TCRdist sequence similarity was added when clustering was performed within HLA-allele-positive subsets. Repertoires with fewer than 30,000 or more than 120,000 public chains were left out of co-occurrence clustering, as were a few repertoires with anomalous nucleotide sharing. The source is immuneACCESS, and TCRdb retained only in-frame sequences with V and J called. Part of the clones is not carried over; for the studies checked, unresolved V genes explain less than half of this, and the remainder is unexplained. The V and J calls and clone size come from that table; D and trimming were worked out from the DNA. The sample table lists around 150,000 clones, 75% to 85% of them with a count of one. The top ten hold around 4.3% of the sample.

In total, more than 500 healthy bone marrow donors made up the cohort. At the time of sampling, every cohort member was nominally healthy, though immune exposures that went unrecorded were likely present. The donor tested CMV seronegative and was one of the 352 seronegative cohort members. Each donor provided a peripheral blood sample, and peripheral blood mononuclear cells were used for TCR beta sequencing. The Qiagen DNeasy Blood Extraction Kit was used to extract genomic DNA from the blood cell samples. The chain joins TRBV7-9 to TRBJ2-7; the D gene cannot be resolved reliably. The source of this sequence is a man under 40 in good health and CMV-seronegative. The specimen was PBMCs. The DNA sequence reads TGTGCCAGCAGCCTCAACAACGAGCAGTACTTC. This yields the protein CASSLNNEQYF. The full variable domain, with segments outside the CDR3 supplied by the reference TRBV7-9 and TRBJ2-7 proteins, appears as DTGVSQNPRHKITKRGQNVTFRCDPISEHNRLYWYRQTLGQGPEFLTYFQNEAQLEKSRLLSDRFSAERPKGSFSTLEIQRTEQGDSAMYLCASSLNNEQYFGPGTRLTVT.